The rows below give T cell receptor beta chains drawn from one sample of a study of blood T cell repertoires in COVID-19. Profiling relied on immunoSEQ multiplex PCR, and the TCRdb table lists in-frame clones only, not all of them. The top ten hold just under 2% of the sample, which has about 480,000 clones, 70% to 90% seen once. Sequenced input: PBMCs or T cells enriched from blood (not recorded which). The receptors come from a woman aged 18 to 35 with acute COVID-19. Both conserved end residues are part of each CDR3. A D gene is named only where the DNA matches it firmly. Clone size, where shown, is once, few, many, or a class for clones that have expanded.

j_call v_call d_call clone_size cdr3_nt cdr3_aa
TRBJ1-5 TRBV15 NA once TGTGCCACCAGCTTAGCAGGGGCCGCGGTTTACCAGCCCCAGCATTTT CATSLAGAAVYQPQHF
TRBJ2-7 TRBV4-1 TRBD1 NA TGCGCCAGCAGCACTGGACAGGGGGCCGTCGAGCAGTACTTC CASSTGQGAVEQYF
TRBJ2-1 TRBV2 TRBD2 NA TGTGCCAGCAGGAGGGGCCTAGCGGGCGAGCAGTTCTTC CASRRGLAGEQFF
TRBJ1-6 TRBV7-9 NA NA TGTGCCAGCAGCTTAGCGGCAGGGGCGACGGCACCCCTCCACTTT CASSLAAGATAPLHF
TRBJ2-2 TRBV10-3 TRBD1 NA TGTGCCATGATGGACAGGGTTGGCACCGGGGAGCTGTTTTTT CAMMDRVGTGELFF
TRBJ2-1 TRBV7-3 NA NA TGTGCCAGCAGCCCGACAGTCAGTGGTGAGCAGTTCTTC CASSPTVSGEQFF
TRBJ1-6 TRBV4-1 TRBD1 few TGCGCCAGCAGCACCACAGGGGCGGGTTCACCCCTCCACTTT CASSTTGAGSPLHF
TRBJ2-1 TRBV9 TRBD2 NA TGTGCCAGCAGCCTAACACGGACTAGCGGAGACTACAATGAGCAGTTCTTC CASSLTRTSGDYNEQFF
TRBJ2-3 TRBV9 TRBD2 NA TGTGCCAGCAGCGCACCACTAGCGGGGGTGTTGAGAGATACGCAGTATTTT CASSAPLAGVLRDTQYF
TRBJ1-4 TRBV10-2 NA NA TGCGCCAGCAGTGAGTCGGTTCAGGGGATGGGCGAAAAACTGTTTTTT CASSESVQGMGEKLFF
TRBJ2-7 TRBV27 TRBD1 NA TGTGCCAGCAGTTCCTTAGAGACAGGGCGCGCCTACGAGCAGTACTTC CASSSLETGRAYEQYF
TRBJ2-7 TRBV5-1 TRBD2 NA TGCGCCAGCAGCTTGGTGGCCAGCGGGAGCTCCTACGAGCAGTACTTC CASSLVASGSSYEQYF
TRBJ1-3 TRBV2 NA NA TGTGCCAGCAGTCCCACAGCCAACTCTGGAAACACCATATATTTT CASSPTANSGNTIYF
TRBJ2-2 TRBV11-3 NA NA TGTGCCAGCAGCTTAGGCGGAAACACCGGGGAGCTGTTTTTT CASSLGGNTGELFF
TRBJ2-7 TRBV12-3/TRBV12-4 NA once TGTGCCAGCAGTTTAGATTCCCAGGGTGTGTACTTC CASSLDSQGVYF
TRBJ1-2 TRBV5-1 TRBD1 few TGCGCCAGCAGCGTGGACAGGGTCGACTATGGCTACACCTTC CASSVDRVDYGYTF